Sequencing of this TCR beta chain was carried out in a study of CD8+CD57+ T cells in acquired aplastic anemia. Overall study context: Average DNA yield from sorted CD4+ and CD8+ cells was about 3 ug.

This CDR3 has 18 residues. The V gene's germline CDR1 is SGHAT and CDR2 FQNNGV. V shed 2 bases, J shed 2 bases, and the junction held 7 bases outside the gene matches. Patients chosen for sequencing had shown CD8+CD57+ cell expansion by flow cytometry. All participating patients were living with severe acquired aplastic anemia. A remark on this clonotype: Its antigen is still unknown.

Study-wide results and limits: Patients and controls turned out to have roughly 31 CD8+ CDR3 sequences in common.

CDR3 and TCR beta VDJ profiling relied on a genomic DNA template. TCRdb re-called the reads with MiXCR, one entry per CDR3 protein. The table has under 150,000 distinct CDR3 sequences, less than 50% seen once. The sequenced sample was sorted CD4+, CD8+, or CD8+CD57+ T cells (not recorded which) from PBMCs. The chain is built from TRBV11-2 and TRBJ2-3; TRBD2 matches 13 bases. The TCR sequence derives from a human donor with aplastic anemia. CDR3 nucleotides: TGTGCCAGCAGCTTACTATGGGGACTAGCGGGGACCACAGATACGCAGTATTTT. It translates to CASSLLWGLAGTTDTQYF.